Below are 11 T cell receptor beta chains sequenced from a single sample in a study of blood T cell repertoires in COVID-19. Sequencing used immunoSEQ multiplex PCR; TCRdb keeps in-frame clones, though not all of them. This table holds 80,000 to 130,000 clones, roughly nine tenths found once. The sequencing sample was made of peripheral blood. Receptors originate from a man aged 60-69 years with acute or convalescent COVID-19.

This sequence joins TRBV11-3 and TRBJ2-7; maybe TRBD2 (6 bases). V lost 1 base to trimming and J lost 4 bases, with 14 bases between them. Germline V gives CDR1 SGHNT, CDR2 YENEEA. There are 15 residues in the CDR3. DNA of the CDR3: TGTGCCAGCAGCTTAGGGGCAGGGAGCGGGTACGAGCAGTACGTC. Its translation: CASSLGAGSGYEQYV.

This chain uses TRBV6-4 with TRBJ1-5; no clear D. Germline V gives CDR1 MRHNA, CDR2 SNTAGT. The CDR3 spans 15 residues. With 5 bases removed from V and 4 bases from J, the gap between germline ends came to 15 bases. The CDR3 DNA reads TGTGCCAGCAGTCTCTCCGGGTCGGAGAATCAGCCCCAGCATTTT. Residues: CASSLSGSENQPQHF.

V gene TRBV3-1 (or the pseudogene TRBV3-2) combines with J gene TRBJ2-3; maybe TRBD1 (5 bases). Germline-derived CDR1 and CDR2 are LGHDT and YNNKEL (reference sequence). V lost 4 bases to trimming and J lost 5 bases, with 7 bases between them. There are 12 residues in the CDR3. CDR3 sequence (DNA): TGTGCCAGCAGCCTAACAGGAGATACGCAGTATTTT. It yields the protein CASSLTGDTQYF.

The chain joins TRBV29-1 to TRBJ1-4; the match to TRBD1 covers 11 bases. The CDR3 is 18 amino acids. With 2 bases clipped from V and 6 bases from J, the junction kept 14 bases outside the gene matches. Germline CDR1 is SQVTM and CDR2 is ANQGSEA. The CDR3 spells CSVEPLGTGGLTDEKLFF. CDR3 DNA sequence: TGCAGCGTTGAACCCTTAGGGACAGGGGGTCTTACGGATGAAAAACTGTTTTTT.

The rearrangement uses TRBV30 and TRBJ2-1; D is uncertain. Trimming pared 3 bases from V and 0 bases from J, leaving 3 bases between. Germline V gene data show CDR1 as GTSNPN and CDR2 as SVGIG (reference sequence). The CDR3 sequence is 12 residues long. CDR3 residues: CAWRSSYNEQFF. The DNA for the CDR3 is TGTGCCTGGAGGAGCTCCTACAATGAGCAGTTCTTC.

The gene calls are TRBV7-8 and TRBJ2-1; 7 bases agree with TRBD2. This CDR3 is built from 15 residues. V shed 5 bases and J 0 bases; nucleotides not matched to a gene: 4. Germline values: CDR1 SGHVS, CDR2 FQNEAQ. The CDR3 loop reads CASSPRGSSYNEQFF. In DNA form, the CDR3 reads TGTGCCAGCAGCCCGCGGGGGAGCTCCTACAATGAGCAGTTCTTC.

This chain joins TRBV24-1 and TRBJ2-2, with D perhaps TRBD1 (5 bases). Germline V lookup: CDR1 KGHDR, CDR2 SFDVKD. The CDR3 runs to 15 residues. V shed 3 bases and J shed 3 bases, with 10 bases lying between them. This CDR3 is CATSDPDRHTGELFF. DNA for the CDR3: TGTGCCACCAGTGATCCCGACAGACACACCGGGGAGCTGTTTTTT.

CDR3 amino acids: CASSESGVNGYTF. The CDR3 region has the DNA TGTGCCAGCAGTGAATCAGGGGTGAATGGCTACACCTTC. The V gene is TRBV6-1, the J gene TRBJ1-2; D may be TRBD1 (6 bases). CDR3 size: 13 residues. V dropped 2 bases and J dropped 6 bases, with 10 bases sitting between them. CDR1 is MNHNS, CDR2 SASEGT, per germline.

The V call is TRBV19, the J call TRBJ1-5, with a weak D call TRBD1 (5 bases). From germline, CDR1 is LNHDA and CDR2 SQIVND (reference sequence). CDR3 length: 15 residues. V lost 3 bases to trimming and J lost 4 bases, with 13 bases between them. The CDR3 coding sequence is TGTGCCAGTAGTATCAAGGACACACGTAATCAGCCCCAGCATTTT. Its protein is CASSIKDTRNQPQHF.

The genes are TRBV7-2 and TRBJ1-1; 10 nucleotides match TRBD1. Germline V lookup: CDR1 SGHTA, CDR2 FQGNSA. V was pared by 5 bases and J by 5 bases, with 14 bases of the junction left unmatched. This CDR3 is built from 17 residues. CDR3 in DNA: TGTGCCAGCAGCCAACCGGGACAGGGGATTGTATGGACTGAAGCTTTCTTT. Translated: CASSQPGQGIVWTEAFF.

The J gene is TRBJ2-2, the V gene TRBV5-4, with D possibly TRBD1 on 5 matching bases. CDR3 length: 14 amino acids. The V end lost 0 bases, the J end lost 7 bases, and 10 bases lay between the germline ends. Germline lookup yields CDR1 SGHNT and CDR2 YYREEE (reference sequence). The CDR3 DNA sequence: TGTGCCAGCAGCTTGGAGGGGTCGATCGGGGAGCTGTTTTTT. The encoded protein is CASSLEGSIGELFF.